The rows below give T cell receptor beta chains drawn from one sample of a study of T cells after yellow fever vaccination. TCRdb analysed the 5' RACE reads with MiXCR anew, one entry per CDR3 protein. The sample has approximately 330,000 distinct CDR3 sequences, roughly an eighth seen once. The sample here was CD4+ T cells sorted from PBMCs, taken 15 days after the yellow fever booster vaccination. Source of these receptors: a man aged 18-30 years who received the YFV17D yellow fever vaccine. Both conserved end residues are part of each CDR3. D genes are given only for firm matches. Clone size is stated in some rows and not others, as once, few, many or a class when expanded.

D,V,size,J,DNA,CDR3
.,TRBV27,.,TRBJ2-1,TGTGCCAGCAGTTATGGGGGCAATGAGCAGTTCTTC,CASSYGGNEQFF
.,TRBV11-2,.,TRBJ1-1,TGTGCCAGCAGCTTCATCGAGAACACTGAAGCTTTCTTT,CASSFIENTEAFF
.,TRBV6-1,many,TRBJ2-2,TGTGCCAGCAGTAACCCTTCGGTCACCGGGGAGCTGTTTTTT,CASSNPSVTGELFF
TRBD2,TRBV5-1,few,TRBJ2-5,TGCGCCAGCAGCTCGGGACTAGTGGTAGAGACCCAGTACTTC,CASSSGLVVETQYF
.,TRBV6-5,.,TRBJ2-5,TGTGCCAGCAGTTACTCGACGGATGAAGAGACCCAGTACTTC,CASSYSTDEETQYF
.,TRBV4-1,few,TRBJ2-1,TGCGCCAGCAGGGTGAGGGATGAGCAGTTCTTC,CASRVRDEQFF
.,TRBV7-2,few,TRBJ1-2,TGTGCCAGCAGCTTAGAGGGGTTAATCTATGGCTACACCTTC,CASSLEGLIYGYTF
.,TRBV20-1,many,TRBJ2-5,TGCAGTGCTATTGGCGTCACCCAAGAGACCCAGTACTTC,CSAIGVTQETQYF
.,TRBV7-2,.,TRBJ1-2,TGTGCCAGCAGCTTCGCTCAACTCTATGGCTACACCTTC,CASSFAQLYGYTF
.,TRBV5-1,.,TRBJ2-3,TGCGCCAGCAGCTTGGTGGGGACAACTCGAGGAACGCAGTATTTT,CASSLVGTTRGTQYF
TRBD1,TRBV12-3/TRBV12-4,many,TRBJ1-1,TGTGCCACCACGGACAGGGCACAGAACACTGAAGCTTTCTTT,CATTDRAQNTEAFF
.,TRBV7-2,many,TRBJ1-5,TGTGCCAGCAGCCCTTCTACGATCCATAGCAATCAGCCCCAGCATTTT,CASSPSTIHSNQPQHF
TRBD1,TRBV4-1,.,TRBJ1-1,TGCGCCAGCAGCCAAGACGTCCCGGGACAGAATCTGAACACTGAAGCTTTCTTT,CASSQDVPGQNLNTEAFF
.,TRBV11-1,.,TRBJ1-1,TGTGCCAGCAGCCAGAACGGACACATGAACACTGAAGCTTTCTTT,CASSQNGHMNTEAFF
TRBD1,TRBV6-2/TRBV6-3,.,TRBJ2-5,TGTGCCAGCAGTTACGAGACAGGGGCCTACCAAGAGACCCAGTACTTC,CASSYETGAYQETQYF
TRBD2,TRBV27,.,TRBJ2-3,TGTGCCAGCAGTTTTGGGGGGGGACTCACAGTTACGCAGTATTTT,CASSFGGGLTVTQYF
TRBD1,TRBV9,.,TRBJ1-1,TGTGCCAGCCGTACAGGGGTTTCTATGAACACTGAAGCTTTCTTT,CASRTGVSMNTEAFF
.,TRBV6-6,.,TRBJ1-5,TGTGCCAGCAGTTACATAGAGAGAAGTCAGCCCCAGCATTTT,CASSYIERSQPQHF
.,TRBV19,.,TRBJ2-3,TGTGCCAGTAGTATAGGTAGCTCAAGAAGCACAGATACGCAGTATTTT,CASSIGSSRSTDTQYF
.,TRBV28,.,TRBJ1-1,TGTGCCAGCAGTTCCCCTACGGGGGGATTGACTGAAGCTTTCTTT,CASSSPTGGLTEAFF
.,TRBV27,.,TRBJ2-3,TGTGCCAGCAGTTTAAAGTATATAGCTACAACGCAGTATTTT,CASSLKYIATTQYF
TRBD1,TRBV25-1,.,TRBJ2-5,TGTGCCAGCAGACCCAGGACAGGGGCATATGGGACCCAGTACTTC,CASRPRTGAYGTQYF
.,TRBV18,few,TRBJ2-1,TGTGCCAGCTCACCCCCATCCCCGGTGGAGCAGTTCTTC,CASSPPSPVEQFF
.,TRBV5-1,.,TRBJ2-6,TGCGCCAGCAGCTCTTGGGGCGGCTCTGGGGCCAACGTCCTGACTTTC,CASSSWGGSGANVLTF
.,TRBV5-4,.,TRBJ2-5,TGTGCCAGCAGCTTGGGGGGGGTCCCGACCCAGTACTTC,CASSLGGVPTQYF
.,TRBV4-3,.,TRBJ1-4,TGCGCCAGCAGCCAGGGGGCCGGACACAATGAAAAACTGTTTTTT,CASSQGAGHNEKLFF
TRBD2,TRBV25-1,few,TRBJ2-4,TGTGCCACCACGTCGGGGGGGGATGCCAAAAACATTCAGTACTTC,CATTSGGDAKNIQYF
TRBD2,TRBV12-3/TRBV12-4,.,TRBJ2-1,TGTGCCAGCAGTTTGTCTAGCGGGGGTAGTGAGCAGTTCTTC,CASSLSSGGSEQFF
.,TRBV21-1,few,TRBJ1-5,TGTGCCAGCAGCAAGGGGAGGGTGAGGGGCAATCAGCCCCAGCATTTT,CASSKGRVRGNQPQHF
TRBD2,TRBV6-4,few,TRBJ2-1,TGTGCCAGCAGCGGACTAGGGCATAGCAATGAGCAGTTCTTC,CASSGLGHSNEQFF
.,TRBV12-3/TRBV12-4,many,TRBJ1-1,TGTGCCAGCAGCCCGTCTTTGAACACTGAAGCTTTCTTT,CASSPSLNTEAFF
TRBD2,TRBV2,once,TRBJ2-3,TGTGCCAGCAGTGGGTCCCGGACTAGCGGGCCAACTGCAGTAGATACGCAGTATTTT,CASSGSRTSGPTAVDTQYF
.,TRBV4-2,.,TRBJ2-3,TGTGCCAGCAGCCATCGAAGCGGAAACACAGATACGCAGTATTTT,CASSHRSGNTDTQYF
.,TRBV11-2,few,TRBJ2-7,TGTGCCAGCAGCTTGTCGGACGAGCAGTACTTC,CASSLSDEQYF
.,TRBV7-9,many,TRBJ2-1,TGTGCCAGCAGCGAGGGGGTAGGGCAGTTCTTC,CASSEGVGQFF
.,TRBV20-1,.,TRBJ1-6,TGCAGTGCTAGAGATCCCTACAGGAGCTCCTATAATTCACCCCTCCACTTT,CSARDPYRSSYNSPLHF
.,TRBV11-2,.,TRBJ2-3,TGTGCCAGCAGCTTATGGGCCGCAACGGCGACAGATACGCAGTATTTT,CASSLWAATATDTQYF
.,TRBV20-1,few,TRBJ1-1,TGCAGTGCTAGAGATACTACAGGGTTTTTAACTGAAGCTTTCTTT,CSARDTTGFLTEAFF
TRBD1,TRBV7-2,few,TRBJ1-1,TGTGCCAGCAGCATACAGGGGGGCACTGAAGCTTTCTTT,CASSIQGGTEAFF
.,TRBV15,.,TRBJ1-5,TGTGCCACCAGCAGACCCTTTCAGCCCCAGCATTTT,CATSRPFQPQHF
.,TRBV9,.,TRBJ1-1,TGTGCCAGCAGCGTAGGACAAAAGAACACTGAAGCTTTCTTT,CASSVGQKNTEAFF
TRBD1,TRBV27,.,TRBJ1-3,TGTGCCAGCAGTTCCATCGGACAGGGAATCCCTGGAAACACCATATATTTT,CASSSIGQGIPGNTIYF
.,TRBV6-5,few,TRBJ2-7,TGTGCCAGCAGTCCGTCGGGCGGTCTCTACGAGCAGTACTTC,CASSPSGGLYEQYF
.,TRBV7-2,many,TRBJ2-5,TGTGCCAGCAGCTTACCTAGCCAAGAGACCCAGTACTTC,CASSLPSQETQYF
TRBD1,TRBV29-1,.,TRBJ2-7,TGCAGCGCCGGGACAGGGCCCGAGCAGTACTTC,CSAGTGPEQYF
TRBD1,TRBV20-1,.,TRBJ2-1,TGCAGGACAGGGGTCCTGCGGAATGAGCAGTTCTTC,CRTGVLRNEQFF
.,TRBV9,.,TRBJ2-1,TGTGCCAGCAGCGTAGGGGGTCGCAGAGAGGCCTACAATGAGCAGTTCTTC,CASSVGGRREAYNEQFF
TRBD2,TRBV25-1,.,TRBJ2-7,TGTGCCAGCAGGGAAGGGACTAGGGGTCGGCTGGACGAGCAGTACTTC,CASREGTRGRLDEQYF
TRBD1,TRBV25-1,.,TRBJ2-5,TGTGCCAGCAGTCAGGGGGCCGTAGAGACCCAGTACTTC,CASSQGAVETQYF
.,TRBV7-9,many,TRBJ1-4,TGTGCCAGCAGCTTAGCCGGACCCCCCTGGAGGGAAAAACTGTTTTTT,CASSLAGPPWREKLFF
.,TRBV20-1,few,TRBJ1-5,TGCAGTGCCGCCAGGGAAAGGGGTCAGCCCCAGCATTTT,CSAARERGQPQHF
TRBD1,TRBV7-2,.,TRBJ1-1,TGTGCCAGCATCGACCGGACAGGGGGCCTCGCTTTCTTT,CASIDRTGGLAFF
.,TRBV12-3/TRBV12-4,.,TRBJ2-5,TGTGCCAGCAGTTTAAGCACACTCCAAGAGACCCAGTACTTC,CASSLSTLQETQYF
.,TRBV5-6,.,TRBJ1-5,TGTGCCAGCAGCTTGCTTGGCAGGGGCGATCAGCCCCAGCATTTT,CASSLLGRGDQPQHF